This T cell receptor beta chain is from a study of cytomegalovirus exposure and HLA in healthy donors. The germline CDR1 and CDR2 sequences are SGHDT and YYEEEE. Germline trimming cut 4 bases from V and 6 bases from J; bases unmatched to any gene: 6. The length of the CDR3 is 13 residues. Notes on the study in general: Rarity marked most TCR sequences, yet some public TCRs occurred in many donors. Sequencing likely generated an artifact that appeared as a cluster of highly shared sequence variants.

The study ran its PCR with 60 Vbeta and 13 Jbeta primers. Libraries were prepared by immunoSEQ multiplex PCR; TCRdb keeps only in-frame clonotypes and omits some of them. The sample records around 160,000 clones, 60% to 80% being singletons. On this clone: Antigen specificity is unknown.

The rearrangement joins TRBV5-6 to TRBJ1-2; 7 bases are shared with TRBD1. The sequenced sample consisted of PBMCs. The clonotype originates from a male donor in good health and CMV-seronegative. CDR3 in amino acids: CASSRTGVHGYTF. The DNA of the CDR3 is TGTGCCAGCAGCCGTACAGGGGTTCATGGCTACACCTTC.